The 2 T cell receptor beta chains below all came from one sample that was sequenced in a study of vaccination effects on CD4 cells after COVID-19. Before any sequencing was done, the ViraFEST assay used viral peptide pools to expand antigen-specific CD4+ T cells. When less than 11 days of culture had elapsed, CD4+ T cells were isolated. PCR confirmed that the person was infected with SARS-CoV-2 between March and December 2020. TCRdb's copy holds only in-frame clones and misses some; the assay was immunoSEQ multiplex PCR. In the table there are around 47,000 clones, around 72% of which are singletons. These receptors' antigens are unknown. The sequenced sample was CD4+ T cells from PBMCs cultured with a peptide pool, obtained before COVID-19 vaccination. The receptors were gathered from a human donor who had a prior SARS-CoV-2 infection.

The chain carries TRBV5-4 and TRBJ2-2, with 7 bases identical to TRBD1. The CDR3 has 17 amino acids. Germline trimming cut 4 bases from V and 0 bases from J; bases unmatched to any gene: 9. Germline V gene sequence: CDR1 SGHNT, CDR2 YYREEE (reference sequence). The CDR3 DNA reads TGTGCCAGCAGCCGACCGCCCGGGACAGCGAACACCGGGGAGCTGTTTTTT. This translates into CASSRPPGTANTGELFF. The full variable domain, in which reference TRBV5-4 and TRBJ2-2 provide the parts outside the CDR3, is ETGVTQSPTHLIKTRGQQVTLRCSSQSGHNTVSWYQQALGQGPQFIFQYYREEENGRGNFPPRFSGLQFPNYSSELNVNALELDDSALYLCASSRPPGTANTGELFFGEGSRLTVL.

This clone came up a few times. This chain uses TRBV4-3 with TRBJ2-1; D is unresolved. The CDR3 is 16 residues long. V was shortened by 4 bases and J by 0 bases, with 13 bases between the two germline ends. Per the germline V gene, CDR1 is LGHNA and CDR2 is YSLEER. The CDR3 protein is CASSLGQTFSYNEQFF. The DNA of the CDR3 is TGCGCCAGCAGCCTTGGGCAGACATTCTCCTACAATGAGCAGTTCTTC.